This T cell receptor beta chain was documented in a study of shared clonotypes between healthy human individuals. In the study overall: Researchers assigned three CD4 naive, three CD4 memory, two CD8 naive and one CD8 memory plate to each donor.

The authors distributed each subset's genomic DNA evenly over several immunoSEQ plates. Sequencing used immunoSEQ multiplex PCR; TCRdb keeps in-frame clones, though not all of them. The sample includes about 2.1 million clones, approximately 92% of them seen just once. CDR3 length equals 14 residues. V lost 1 base, J lost 1 base, and 7 bases lay in between. Per germline, CDR1 PRHDT and CDR2 FYEKMQ (reference sequence). CD45RO negativity and positive selection for CCR7 defined naive CD8 cells, a population that excluded terminally differentiated effector memory CD45RA+ cells. Sequencing used naive CD8+ T cells from PBMCs. This TCR was sampled from a man between 18 and 35 years old in good health. Some clones in this sample may be carry-over from other donors' samples. The chain employs TRBV13 and TRBJ2-5, with D maybe TRBD1 (5 bases). CDR3 in amino acids: CASSLVGAQETQYF. The CDR3 nucleotides read TGTGCCAGCAGCTTAGTAGGGGCCCAAGAGACCCAGTACTTC.